These 3 T cell receptor beta chains share one sample of origin, sequenced in a study of cytomegalovirus exposure and HLA in healthy donors. This PCR relied on a set of 60 Vbeta primers and 13 Jbeta primers. Repertoires were generated with immunoSEQ multiplex PCR, while TCRdb's copy carries only in-frame clones and drops some. The repertoire includes roughly 100,000 clones, 80% to 90% of them detected once, and less than 4% sits in the top ten. The sequenced sample was PBMCs. These receptors were collected from a man aged 30-40 years in good health and CMV-seropositive.

The genes are TRBV4-1 and TRBJ2-2, with TRBD2 matching over 9 bases. Trimming removed 4 bases from V and 4 bases from J; junction bases left unmatched: 7. This CDR3 is 16 amino acids long. Germline CDR1 MGHRA, CDR2 YSYEKL. The CDR3 coding sequence is TGCGCCAGCAGCCCCAGGACTAGCGTAGTCACCGGGGAGCTGTTTTTT. As protein: CASSPRTSVVTGELFF.

This sequence joins TRBV27 and TRBJ1-4; a possible D gene is TRBD1 (5 bases). CDR3 size: 16 residues. Trimming removed 6 bases from V and 4 bases from J, with 18 bases in between. Germline values: CDR1 MNHEY, CDR2 SMNVEV (reference sequence). The CDR3 nucleotides are TGTGCCAGCAGCCTCCAAGGAGGGGTTTTTAATGAAAAACTGTTTTTT. Translating gives CASSLQGGVFNEKLFF.

The chain joins TRBV7-8 to TRBJ1-2; TRBD1 matches 9 bases. The V and J ends lost 5 bases and 3 bases, in that order; junction bases with no gene match: 4. Germline CDR1 SGHVS, CDR2 FQNEAQ. CDR3 length equals 14 residues. DNA of the CDR3: TGTGCCAGCAGCGCGGGACAGGGCGACTATGGCTACACCTTC. Translating gives CASSAGQGDYGYTF.